This T cell receptor beta chain derives from a study of shared clonotypes between healthy human individuals. Study-wide results and limits: Enrolling few donors narrowed the genetic and exposure-history diversity that was represented.

This table comes from immunoSEQ multiplex PCR, and its TCRdb copy is limited to in-frame clones, with some not included. The table includes roughly 2.1 million clones, roughly 91% detected once. Turning to this clone: Its antigen is unidentified.

The germline V gene encodes CDR1 SQVTM and CDR2 ANQGSEA. This CDR3 is 13 amino acids long. Naive CD8 cells, CD45RO-negative and positively selected for CCR7, excluded terminally differentiated effector memory CD45RA+ cells. The specimen was naive CD8+ T cells from PBMCs. The receptor was derived from a young man in good health. Some clones in this sample may be carry-over from other donors' samples. The chain carries TRBV29-1 and TRBJ2-5; a weak D match, TRBD2 (6 bases). Near its end, the DNA agrees better with TRBJ2-7, so the J call may be wrong. The CDR3 here is CSVETGLTYEQYF. CDR3 nucleotides: TGCAGCGTTGAAACAGGACTAACCTACGAGCAGTACTTC.